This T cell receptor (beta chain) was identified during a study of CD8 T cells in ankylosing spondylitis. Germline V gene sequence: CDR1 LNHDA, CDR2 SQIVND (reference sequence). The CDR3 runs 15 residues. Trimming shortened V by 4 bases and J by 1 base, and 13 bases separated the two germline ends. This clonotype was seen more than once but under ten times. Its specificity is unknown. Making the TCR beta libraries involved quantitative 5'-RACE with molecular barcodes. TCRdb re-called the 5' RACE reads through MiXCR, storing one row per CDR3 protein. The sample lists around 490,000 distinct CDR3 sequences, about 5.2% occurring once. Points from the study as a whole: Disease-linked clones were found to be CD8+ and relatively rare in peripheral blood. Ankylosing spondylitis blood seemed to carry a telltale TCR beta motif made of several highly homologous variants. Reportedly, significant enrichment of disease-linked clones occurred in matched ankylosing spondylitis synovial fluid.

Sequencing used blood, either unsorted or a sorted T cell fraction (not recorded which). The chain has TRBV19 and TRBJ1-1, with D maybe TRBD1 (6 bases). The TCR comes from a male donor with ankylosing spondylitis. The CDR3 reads CASSTAWGQNTEAFF. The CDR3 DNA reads TGTGCCAGTAGTACAGCATGGGGGCAGAACACTGAAGCTTTCTTT.